This TCR beta chain was identified in a study of early T cells in non-severe SARS-CoV-2 infection. Each CDR3 protein is one row after TCRdb ran MiXCR on the 5' RACE reads. This sample has over 45,000 distinct CDR3 sequences, with about 15% found just once. There are 14 residues in the CDR3. Germline V gene sequence: CDR1 SGHKS, CDR2 YYEKEE (reference sequence). V lost 4 bases, J lost 5 bases, and 14 bases lay in between. This material consisted of whole blood, taken at baseline. This TCR was recovered from an adult who was a healthcare worker with PCR-confirmed SARS-CoV-2 infection or an uninfected control (not recorded which). The rearrangement links TRBV5-5 to TRBJ2-3; D is unclear. DNA for the CDR3: TGTGCCAGCAGCCGTGGTGGTATAGAAGATACGCAGTATTTT. Translating gives CASSRGGIEDTQYF.